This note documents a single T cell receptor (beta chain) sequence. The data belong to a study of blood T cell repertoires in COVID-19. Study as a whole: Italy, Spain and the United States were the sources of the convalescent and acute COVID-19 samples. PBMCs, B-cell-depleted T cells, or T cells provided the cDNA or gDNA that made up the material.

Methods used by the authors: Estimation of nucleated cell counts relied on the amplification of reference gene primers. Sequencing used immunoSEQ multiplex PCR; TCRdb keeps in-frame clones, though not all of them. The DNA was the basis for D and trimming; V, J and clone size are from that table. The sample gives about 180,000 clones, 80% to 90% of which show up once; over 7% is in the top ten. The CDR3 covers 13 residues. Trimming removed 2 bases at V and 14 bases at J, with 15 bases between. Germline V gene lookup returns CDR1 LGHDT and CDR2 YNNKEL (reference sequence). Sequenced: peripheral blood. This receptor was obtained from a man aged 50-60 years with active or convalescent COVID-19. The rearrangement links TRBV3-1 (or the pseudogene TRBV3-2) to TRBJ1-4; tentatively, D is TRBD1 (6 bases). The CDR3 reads CASSQKGEMGLFF. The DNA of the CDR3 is TGTGCCAGCAGCCAAAAGGGGGAGATGGGGCTGTTTTTT.